The 7 T cell receptor beta chains below were found in one sample sequenced in a study of vaccination and CD4 T cells after COVID-19. These receptors are not linked to any known antigen. An Oncomine TCR Beta short-read assay was used to sequence the DNA from cultured CD4+ T cells. TCRdb reprocessed the PCR reads via MiXCR and lists one record per CDR3 protein. In the table there are some 14,000 distinct CDR3 sequences, roughly 21% of which are singletons. As to treatment: roughly nine-day PBMC culture with coronavirus spike peptide pools or control peptides (ViraFEST assay). Source material: cultured CD4+ T cells from blood. Source of these receptors: a human donor with COVID-19.

The rearrangement uses TRBV6-4 and TRBJ1-5; no firm D call. Germline V lookup: CDR1 MRHNA, CDR2 SNTAGT. CDR3 length: 15 amino acids. Trimming shortened V by 4 bases and J by 4 bases, and 14 bases separated the two germline ends. The CDR3 sequence is CASSVDPGKNQPQHF. The CDR3 DNA reads as TGTGCCAGCAGTGTGGACCCGGGGAAGAATCAGCCCCAGCATTTT.

This clonotype occurred a few times. The rearrangement links TRBV19 to TRBJ2-7; TRBD1 matches at 8 bases. Germline lookup yields CDR1 LNHDA and CDR2 SQIVND (reference sequence). The CDR3 has 12 amino acids. Germline trimming cut 9 bases from V and 5 bases from J; bases unmatched to any gene: 6. CDR3 sequence reads: CASRQGSDEQYF. Written as DNA, the CDR3 is TGTGCCAGCAGACAGGGGAGCGACGAGCAGTACTTC.

V is TRBV6-1 and J is TRBJ2-2, with 8 bases matching TRBD2. The CDR3 runs 19 residues. J lost 0 bases, V lost 7 bases, and 16 bases had no gene match. CDR1 and CDR2 (germline): MNHNS, SASEGT. The CDR3, as DNA: TGTGCCAGCACGCGGGGGGACTTAGATTTATATGCGAACACCGGGGAGCTGTTTTTT. It translates to CASTRGDLDLYANTGELFF.

This chain joins TRBV5-1 and TRBJ2-7; weak D call: TRBD1 (5 bases). V was pared by 5 bases and J by 3 bases, with 12 bases between. The germline V gene has CDR1 SGHRS and CDR2 YFSETQ. This CDR3 region has 13 residues. The CDR3 sequence: CASSTGQNYEQYF. The CDR3 DNA reads TGCGCCAGCAGTACAGGCCAAAACTACGAGCAGTACTTC.

By share, this clonotype ranks as medium-sized. In DNA, the CDR3 is TGTGCCACCAGCAGAGAGGGGGGAGTAGAGCAGCCCCAGCATTTT. It is translated as CATSREGGVEQPQHF. The J gene is TRBJ1-5, the V gene TRBV15, with D perhaps matching TRBD1 (5 bases). This CDR3 has 15 residues. Trimming pared 0 bases from V and 7 bases from J, leaving 13 bases between. Germline assignment: CDR1 LNHNV and CDR2 YYDKDF (reference sequence).

The chain carries TRBV4-1 and TRBJ1-5, with 7 bases lining up with TRBD1. The CDR3 totals 14 residues. Trimming removed 4 bases from V and 6 bases from J; junction bases left unmatched: 6. Per germline, CDR1 MGHRA and CDR2 YSYEKL. CDR3 DNA: TGCGCCAGCAGCCTTAACAGGGGAGGTCAGCCCCAGCATTTT. This codes for CASSLNRGGQPQHF.

The chain carries TRBV6-1 and TRBJ1-2, with D possibly matching TRBD1 (5 bases). The CDR3 length is 18 residues. The V gene's germline CDR1 is MNHNS and CDR2 SASEGT. The V and J ends lost 5 bases and 0 bases respectively, with 22 bases between them. CDR3 nucleotides: TGTGCCAGCAGTCCCCGAGCTAAAACAGGTTCCCCTAACTATGGCTACACCTTC. Its translation: CASSPRAKTGSPNYGYTF.